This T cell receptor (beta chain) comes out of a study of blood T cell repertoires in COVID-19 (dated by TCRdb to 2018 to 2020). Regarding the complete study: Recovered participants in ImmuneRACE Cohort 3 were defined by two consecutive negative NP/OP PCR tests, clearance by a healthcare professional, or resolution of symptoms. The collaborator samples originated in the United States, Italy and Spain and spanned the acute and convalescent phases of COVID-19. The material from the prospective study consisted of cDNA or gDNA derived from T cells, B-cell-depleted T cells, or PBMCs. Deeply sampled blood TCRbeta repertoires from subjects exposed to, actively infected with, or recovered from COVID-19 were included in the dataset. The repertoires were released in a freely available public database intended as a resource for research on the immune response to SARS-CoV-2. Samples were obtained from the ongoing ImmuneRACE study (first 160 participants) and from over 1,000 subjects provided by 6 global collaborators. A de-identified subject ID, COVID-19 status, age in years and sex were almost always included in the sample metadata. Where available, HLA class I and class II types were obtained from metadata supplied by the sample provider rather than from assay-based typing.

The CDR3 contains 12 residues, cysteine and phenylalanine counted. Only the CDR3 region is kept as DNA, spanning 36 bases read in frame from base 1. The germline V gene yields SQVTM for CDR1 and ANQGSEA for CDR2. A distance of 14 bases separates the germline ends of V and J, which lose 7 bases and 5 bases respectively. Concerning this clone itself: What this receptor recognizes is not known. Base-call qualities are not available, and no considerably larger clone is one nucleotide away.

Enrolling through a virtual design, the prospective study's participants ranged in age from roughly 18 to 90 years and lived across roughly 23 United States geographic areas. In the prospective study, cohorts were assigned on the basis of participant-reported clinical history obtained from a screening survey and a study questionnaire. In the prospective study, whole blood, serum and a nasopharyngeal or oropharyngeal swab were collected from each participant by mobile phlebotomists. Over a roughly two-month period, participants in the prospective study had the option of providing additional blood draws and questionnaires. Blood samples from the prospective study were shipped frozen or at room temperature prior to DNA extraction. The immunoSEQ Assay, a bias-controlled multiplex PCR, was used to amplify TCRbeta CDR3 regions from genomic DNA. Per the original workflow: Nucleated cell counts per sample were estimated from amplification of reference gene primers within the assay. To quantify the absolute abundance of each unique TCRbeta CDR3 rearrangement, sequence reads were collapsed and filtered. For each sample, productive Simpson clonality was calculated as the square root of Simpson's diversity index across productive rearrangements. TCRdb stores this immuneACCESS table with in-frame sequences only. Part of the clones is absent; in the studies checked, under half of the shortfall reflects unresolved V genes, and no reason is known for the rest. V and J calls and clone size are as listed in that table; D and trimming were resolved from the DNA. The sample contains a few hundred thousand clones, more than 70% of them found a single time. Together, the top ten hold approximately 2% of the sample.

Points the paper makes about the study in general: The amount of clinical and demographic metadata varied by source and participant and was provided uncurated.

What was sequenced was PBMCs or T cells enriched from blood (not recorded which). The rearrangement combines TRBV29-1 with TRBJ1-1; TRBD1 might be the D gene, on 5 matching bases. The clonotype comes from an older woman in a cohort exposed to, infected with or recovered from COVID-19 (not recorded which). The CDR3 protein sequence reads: CSGSQGQTEAFF. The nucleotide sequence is TGCAGCGGATCTCAGGGTCAGACTGAAGCTTTCTTT.